The sequence of this T cell receptor (beta chain) was determined in a study of regulatory T cells in long-lasting Graves disease. Turning to the study itself: Graves' cases, newly diagnosed, had used antithyroid drugs under 3 months. Notes on the study in general: Patients with persistent Graves' had lower TCR diversity than newly diagnosed patients. TRBV28, TRBJ1-2 and TRBJ2-5 emerged as the favored segments in persistent disease.

CDR1 and CDR2 (germline): SGHKS, YYEKEE (reference sequence). CDR3 length: 13 amino acids. Between the trimmed V and J ends, which lost 4 bases and 1 base, there was a span of 8 bases. Construction of TCR beta libraries relied on iRepertoire HTBI primers and on Arm-PCR targeting CDR3 regions. TCRdb reanalysed the multiplex PCR reads using MiXCR and keeps one entry per CDR3 protein. The repertoire consists of about 200,000 distinct CDR3 sequences, with around 20% occurring once and the leading ten covering approximately 24%. Time point denoted: newly diagnosed GD, antithyroid drugs for less than 3 months. From PBMCs, RNA was extracted and then used to make the TCR library. Tubes containing EDTA received 7 to 10 milliliters of drawn peripheral blood. This clonotype was counted between two and nine times. The target antigen is unknown. This may be a read error, as it is one base from a much larger clone. Because it lacks the conserved phenylalanine or tryptophan at the end, this CDR3 is likely a read error.

The receptor's source is a female donor with Graves disease. The chain carries TRBV5-5 and TRBJ2-5; D gene unclear. The specimen was peripheral blood mononuclear cells (PBMCs), collected at new diagnosis, from a patient treated with antithyroid drugs. CDR3 in DNA: TGTGCCAGCAGCCGGAGTCCCCAAGAGACCCAGTACCTC. It specifies CASSRSPQETQYL.